Below are 22 T cell receptor beta chains sequenced from a single sample in a study of blood T cell repertoires in COVID-19. The assay was immunoSEQ multiplex PCR, and TCRdb's table has in-frame clones only and misses some. The data show more than 300,000 clones, around 83% seen once. Sequenced input: PBMCs or T cells enriched from blood (not recorded which). All receptors come from a woman in her fifties or sixties who had recovered from COVID-19.

This rearrangement joins TRBV28 to TRBJ1-2; 12 bases match TRBD1. CDR1 and CDR2 from the germline V gene are MDHEN and SYDVKM. J gave up 8 bases and V 7 bases, and 11 bases lay outside the gene matches. The CDR3 has 15 residues. Written as DNA, the CDR3 is TGTGCCAGCAATATTCCGGGACAGGGGGCGCGGGGCTACACCTTC. It specifies CASNIPGQGARGYTF.

The sample holds a few counts of this clone. The gene calls are TRBV7-2 and TRBJ2-7, with D tentatively TRBD2 (5 bases). The V end was cut by 3 bases, the J end by 6 bases, with 12 bases between. This CDR3 comprises 13 residues. Per germline, CDR1 SGHTA and CDR2 FQGNSA. CDR3 in amino acids: CASSLWSRVEQYF. Written as DNA, the CDR3 is TGTGCCAGCAGCTTGTGGTCGCGGGTCGAGCAGTACTTC.

This clone was seen only a few times. This chain links TRBV27 with TRBJ1-1; no clear D gene. The CDR3 covers 14 residues. The germline V gene encodes CDR1 MNHEY and CDR2 SMNVEV (reference sequence). Trimming stripped 4 bases from V and 1 base from J, with 10 bases between. The CDR3 DNA reads as TGTGCCAGCAGTTCAGTCCCTAGGAACACTGAAGCTTTCTTT. It encodes CASSSVPRNTEAFF.

In regard to this clone: One end of the junction is discordant with germline, which a read error may explain. The chain couples TRBV2 to TRBJ2-5; TRBD2 might be the D (7 bases). The CDR3 has 14 residues. Germline-derived CDR1 and CDR2 are SNHLY and FYNNEI. The CDR3 bases are TGTGCCAGCAGAGAAGGGGGGGGCAGGGAGACCCAGTACTTC. Translation: CASREGGGRETQYF.

The chain employs TRBV27 and TRBJ2-3; unclear D gene. Trimming stripped 6 bases from V and 2 bases from J, with 9 bases between. CDR3 size: 13 residues. Germline CDR1 MNHEY, CDR2 SMNVEV (reference sequence). CDR3 loop: CASSYLVTDTQYF. Written as DNA, the CDR3 is TGTGCCAGCAGCTACCTCGTCACAGATACGCAGTATTTT.

This clone was found once. The rearrangement links TRBV5-1 to TRBJ2-7; 10 bases agree with TRBD1. CDR1 is SGHRS and CDR2 is YFSETQ in the germline V gene. The trim removed 0 bases at V and 1 base at J, leaving 4 bases unmatched. CDR3 length: 16 amino acids. The chain's CDR3 is CASSLGGQGPSYEQYF. The CDR3 nucleotides read TGCGCCAGCAGCTTGGGGGGACAGGGGCCTTCCTACGAGCAGTACTTC.

This clone was counted only a few times. The same CDR3 is also encoded by other DNA sequences in this sample. CDR3 loop: CASRDRVYGYTF. CDR3 DNA: TGTGCCAGCAGGGACAGGGTTTATGGCTACACCTTC. J is TRBJ1-2 and V is TRBV27; 8 nucleotides agree with TRBD1. The germline gives CDR1 MNHEY, CDR2 SMNVEV (reference sequence). With V trimmed by 6 bases and J by 5 bases, 2 bases remained unmatched. This CDR3 is 12 amino acids long.

The sample holds a few counts of this clone. The chain couples TRBV10-3 to TRBJ1-1, with 7 bases aligning to TRBD1. V shed 3 bases and J 7 bases; nucleotides not matched to a gene: 14. Germline-derived CDR1 and CDR2 are ENHRY and SYGVKD. CDR3 length equals 16 residues. DNA for the CDR3: TGTGCCATCAGTGATCAAGGAGATACAGGGGCAGGTGAAGCTTTCTTT. Amino acids: CAISDQGDTGAGEAFF.

This sequence joins TRBV2 and TRBJ2-7, with D hard to call. The ends were cut back, 6 bases at V and 3 bases at J, with 6 bases in the middle. Germline V gene sequence: CDR1 SNHLY, CDR2 FYNNEI. There are 11 residues in the CDR3. The CDR3 DNA follows: TGTGCCAGCAGCCCAGGCTACGAGCAGTACTTC. Translated: CASSPGYEQYF. Using reference TRBV2 and TRBJ2-7 for the parts outside the CDR3, the full variable domain is EPEVTQTPSHQVTQMGQEVILRCVPISNHLYFYWYRQILGQKVEFLVSFYNNEISEKSEIFDDQFSVERPDGSNFTLKIRSTKLEDSAMYFCASSPGYEQYFGPGTRLTVT.

The V gene is TRBV7-2, the J gene TRBJ1-2; TRBD1 matches at 8 bases. The CDR3 has 14 amino acids. V dropped 4 bases and J dropped 2; count of bases not matched to a gene: 3. Germline CDR1 reads SGHTA; CDR2 reads FQGNSA. CDR3 sequence (DNA): TGTGCCAGCAGCTCCCGACAGGGGAACTATGGCTACACCTTC. It yields the protein CASSSRQGNYGYTF.

CDR3 protein: CASSEESTGVGTEAFF. As DNA, the CDR3 is TGTGCCAGCAGTGAAGAAAGTACAGGAGTCGGCACTGAAGCTTTCTTT. The chain joins TRBV2 to TRBJ1-1; possibly TRBD1 for D (5 bases). There are 16 residues in the CDR3. The V end lost 1 base, the J end lost 4 bases, and 16 bases lay between the germline ends. From germline, CDR1 is SNHLY and CDR2 FYNNEI.

The J gene is TRBJ2-6, the V gene TRBV9; maybe TRBD2 (6 bases). Trimming took 0 bases from V and 0 from J, leaving 16 bases between them. CDR3 length: 19 amino acids. CDR1 is SGDLS and CDR2 is YYNGEE in the germline V gene. In nucleotides, the CDR3 is TGTGCCAGCAGCGTAGACGAGGGACTGTTACTCTCTGGGGCCAACGTCCTGACTTTC. It encodes CASSVDEGLLLSGANVLTF. The variable domain in full, completed from reference TRBV9 and TRBJ2-6, reads DSGVTQTPKHLITATGQRVTLRCSPRSGDLSVYWYQQSLDQGLQFLIQYYNGEERAKGNILERFSAQQFPDLHSELNLSSLELGDSALYFCASSVDEGLLLSGANVLTFGAGSRLTVL.

This clone was seen only a few times. The germline gene is not matched at one end of the junction; a read error may be the cause. The rearrangement uses TRBV27 and TRBJ2-1; perhaps TRBD2 as D (7 bases). CDR3 length equals 16 residues. Per germline, CDR1 MNHEY and CDR2 SMNVEV (reference sequence). Here the CDR3 DNA reads TGTGCCAGCTGTTTACTAGGGGGGGGACGGGGTAGTGAGCAGTTCTTC. Its protein is CASCLLGGGRGSEQFF.

This clone was observed a handful of times. The chain combines TRBV4-2 with TRBJ2-2, with TRBD2 matching 10 bases. In germline, CDR1 is LGHNA, CDR2 YNFKEQ. The CDR3 has 16 amino acids. V shed 0 bases, J shed 4 bases, and the junction held 2 bases outside the gene matches. This CDR3 is CASSQELAGRTGELFF. The CDR3 DNA is TGTGCCAGCAGCCAAGAACTAGCGGGACGCACCGGGGAGCTGTTTTTT.

This rearrangement joins TRBV9 to TRBJ2-7; no reliable D call. The CDR3 is made up of 14 amino acids. Trimming stripped 0 bases from V and 2 bases from J, with 9 bases between. CDR1 and CDR2 from the germline V gene are SGDLS and YYNGEE. The DNA for the CDR3 is TGTGCCAGCAGCGTAGACGCCACAACCTACGAGCAGTACTTC. This encodes CASSVDATTYEQYF.

This sequence joins TRBV5-4 and TRBJ1-1; 8 bases match TRBD1. Per germline, CDR1 SGHNT and CDR2 YYREEE (reference sequence). V shed 2 bases, J shed 3 bases, and the junction held 6 bases outside the gene matches. The CDR3 loop spans 15 amino acids. The chain's CDR3 is CASSLDRGLDTEAFF. CDR3 nucleotide sequence: TGTGCCAGCAGCTTAGACAGGGGCTTAGACACTGAAGCTTTCTTT.

This clone was counted between two and nine times. The same CDR3 also results from other DNA sequences found in this sample. The V and J genes are TRBV7-2 and TRBJ2-2; D is possibly TRBD1 (5 bases). Germline V gives CDR1 SGHTA, CDR2 FQGNSA. The CDR3 sequence is 14 residues long. V was cut by 1 base and J by 4 bases, with 7 bases left in between. As DNA, the CDR3 is TGTGCCAGCAGCTTAGGCCAGGGCACCGGGGAGCTGTTTTTT. It specifies CASSLGQGTGELFF.

The V and J genes are TRBV2 and TRBJ1-1; a possible D gene is TRBD1 (6 bases). The length of the CDR3 is 14 residues. Deletions cut 6 bases from V and 1 base from J, with 12 bases between. CDR1 and CDR2 from the germline V gene are SNHLY and FYNNEI. Here the CDR3 DNA reads TGTGCCAGCAGGGCAGGGGCCTCGAACACTGAAGCTTTCTTT. This translates into CASRAGASNTEAFF.

The table lists this clone with a count of one. The V call is TRBV5-4, the J call TRBJ1-3, with TRBD1 as a possible D gene (6 bases). Germline lookup yields CDR1 SGHNT and CDR2 YYREEE (reference sequence). There are 15 residues in the CDR3. V lost 3 bases and J lost 2, with 12 bases in between. CDR3 in DNA: TGTGCCAGCAGCTCCTCGCGGACAGCTGGAAACACCATATATTTT. It is translated as CASSSSRTAGNTIYF.

The chain employs TRBV5-1 and TRBJ2-3; TRBD1 matches at 9 bases. The trim removed 0 bases at V and 5 bases at J, leaving 1 base unmatched. The CDR3 runs 14 residues. The germline V gene has CDR1 SGHRS and CDR2 YFSETQ. The CDR3 is CASSLGQGGDTQYF. The CDR3, as DNA: TGCGCCAGCAGCTTGGGACAGGGGGGAGATACGCAGTATTTT.

The chain is built from TRBV27 and TRBJ1-1, with D possibly matching TRBD1 (6 bases). This CDR3 comprises 15 residues. V lost 5 bases to trimming and J lost 6 bases, with 19 bases between them. The germline gives CDR1 MNHEY, CDR2 SMNVEV (reference sequence). CDR3 protein: CASSIRQARGSEAFF. In nucleotides, the CDR3 is TGTGCCAGCAGTATCCGACAGGCCCGAGGGTCTGAAGCTTTCTTT.

The chain joins TRBV9 to TRBJ1-2; D call uncertain. Trimming took off 1 base at V and 4 bases at J, with 8 bases between the two ends. The germline CDR1 and CDR2 sequences are SGDLS and YYNGEE. The CDR3 loop spans 13 amino acids. The CDR3 sequence: CASSVMPVYGYTF. CDR3 nucleotide sequence: TGTGCCAGCAGCGTAATGCCAGTCTATGGCTACACCTTC.